The following is a TCR beta chain sequence with its context. Its antigen is as yet unknown. Compared with germline, one end of the junction differs, possibly owing to a read error. This sample was included in a study of tumor-infiltrating lymphocytes in primary liver carcinoma. The overall study: Those enrolled were patients of both sexes, who were aged 30 to 69 years. Roughly 3.65 to 8 million productive TCRbeta reads were obtained per sample, with similar numbers across tissue types. General observations from the study: The difference in top-250-clone fraction between tumors and blood was significant, favoring tumors (p = 0.039).

Unsorted whole blood yielded the blood RNA, and germline DNA was also extracted. The patients carried chronic HBV infection and had received no treatment. Per germline, CDR1 MNHNS and CDR2 SASEGT. This CDR3 has 13 amino acids. A constant-region primer primed TCR beta cDNA synthesis from 400 to 600 ng of total RNA. Modified slightly, ARM-PCR produced TCR beta libraries over three nested multiplex PCR rounds. Two initial PCR rounds of around 10 cycles each paired TRBV1-TRBV30 forward primers with a C-beta reverse primer. From the multiplex PCR reads, TCRdb called clonotypes with MiXCR, one entry per CDR3 protein. The table shows fewer than 350,000 distinct CDR3 sequences, with over 55% occurring only once.

The rearrangement joins TRBV6-1 to TRBJ1-4; tentative D call: TRBD1 (6 bases). The sequenced sample consisted of peripheral blood. The clonotype comes from a man between 35 and 55 years old with primary liver carcinoma and hepatitis B virus infection. CDR3 DNA sequence: TGTGCCAGCAGCAGGGGCGCAGGTGAAAAACTGTATTTT. Protein product: CASSRGAGEKLYF.